These 8 T cell receptor beta chains originate from one sample sequenced in a study of blood T cell repertoires in COVID-19. TCRdb keeps only in-frame clones here, not all; method: immunoSEQ multiplex PCR. The sample has approximately 63,000 clones; approximately 90% are singletons. Sequencing was carried out using peripheral blood. These receptors came from a woman over 75 with acute or convalescent COVID-19.

The chain is built from TRBV19 and TRBJ2-7; D is uncertain. Trimming shortened V by 9 bases and J by 2 bases, and 17 bases separated the two germline ends. The CDR3 covers 14 residues. Germline assignment: CDR1 LNHDA and CDR2 SQIVND (reference sequence). The CDR3 DNA follows: TGTGCCAGCCGGGTCCCGGGTTCTCCCTACGAGCAGTACTTC. It is translated as CASRVPGSPYEQYF.

The J gene is TRBJ1-2, the V gene TRBV11-2; D possibly corresponds to TRBD1 (6 bases). Germline CDR1 and CDR2: SGHAT and FQNNGV. V was clipped by 4 bases and J by 4 bases, with 19 bases between them. This CDR3 spans 16 amino acids. CDR3 DNA sequence: TGTGCCAGCAGCTGGGCGGGAGGGGACATAGGCTATGGCTACACCTTC. This translates into CASSWAGGDIGYGYTF.

The chain recombines TRBV11-2 with TRBJ2-3; weak D call: TRBD2 (5 bases). Germline V lookup: CDR1 SGHAT, CDR2 FQNNGV. V shed 2 bases and J shed 1 base, with 7 bases lying between them. This CDR3 spans 14 amino acids. CDR3 in DNA: TGTGCCAGCAGCTTACTCGGGGGCACAGATACGCAGTATTTT. It specifies CASSLLGGTDTQYF.

The chain joins TRBV9 to TRBJ2-1, with D perhaps matching TRBD2 (5 bases). Germline CDR1 reads SGDLS; CDR2 reads YYNGEE. V was pared by 0 bases and J by 16 bases, with 14 bases between. The CDR3 loop spans 12 amino acids. This chain's CDR3 is CASSVGAGPQFF. The CDR3, as DNA: TGTGCCAGCAGCGTAGGCGCGGGCCCGCAATTCTTC.

This clone was recorded once. V gene TRBV5-1 combines with J gene TRBJ1-1, with TRBD1 identical over 9 bases. The junction had 7 bases not matched to a gene; V was cut back by 2 bases and J by 5 bases. The CDR3 has 15 amino acids. In germline, CDR1 is SGHRS, CDR2 YFSETQ. CDR3 loop: CASSFRTGGETEAFF. The DNA for the CDR3 is TGCGCCAGCAGCTTTAGAACAGGGGGCGAGACTGAAGCTTTCTTT.

This clone has only a few counts. The chain recombines TRBV19 with TRBJ2-2; 8 bases line up with TRBD2. With V trimmed by 4 bases and J by 9 bases, 16 bases remained unmatched. This CDR3 comprises 17 residues. Germline CDR1 LNHDA, CDR2 SQIVND (reference sequence). The CDR3 nucleotides are TGTGCCAGTAGTACTGGGGCGGGGGGCACCTTTTCCCGGGAGCTGTTTTTT. Amino acid sequence: CASSTGAGGTFSRELFF.

For the CDR3, the DNA is TGTGCCAGCACAAGGACTAGCGGGAGGCCAGATACGCAGTATTTT. The encoded protein is CASTRTSGRPDTQYF. J is TRBJ2-3 and V is TRBV6-5; 14 bases map to TRBD2. Germline values: CDR1 MNHEY, CDR2 SVGAGI. This CDR3 has 15 amino acids. J lost 4 bases, V lost 7 bases, and 4 bases had no gene match.

This rearrangement joins TRBV6-5 to TRBJ2-2; perhaps TRBD2 as D (5 bases). The CDR3 contains 13 residues. Trimming stripped 7 bases from V and 7 bases from J, with 13 bases between. From germline, CDR1 is MNHEY and CDR2 SVGAGI. The CDR3 protein is CASKPSGGGELFF. CDR3 coding DNA: TGTGCCAGCAAACCATCCGGAGGCGGGGAGCTGTTTTTT.